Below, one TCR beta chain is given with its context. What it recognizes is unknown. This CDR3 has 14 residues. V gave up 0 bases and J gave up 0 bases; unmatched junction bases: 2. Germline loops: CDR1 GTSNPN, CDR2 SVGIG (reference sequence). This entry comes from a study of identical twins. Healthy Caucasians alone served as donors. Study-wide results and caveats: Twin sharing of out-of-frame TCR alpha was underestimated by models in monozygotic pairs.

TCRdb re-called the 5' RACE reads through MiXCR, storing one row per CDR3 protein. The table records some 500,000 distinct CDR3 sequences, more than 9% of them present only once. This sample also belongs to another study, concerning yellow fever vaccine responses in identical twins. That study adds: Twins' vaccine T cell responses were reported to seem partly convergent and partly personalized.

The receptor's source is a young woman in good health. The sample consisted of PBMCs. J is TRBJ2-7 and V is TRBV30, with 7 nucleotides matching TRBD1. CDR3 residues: CAWSVQGRSYEQYF. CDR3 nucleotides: TGTGCCTGGAGTGTACAGGGGCGCTCCTACGAGCAGTACTTC.